The 11 T cell receptor beta chains given below trace back to one sample, sequenced in a study of blood T cell repertoires in COVID-19 (dated by TCRdb to the early 2020s). Library preparation employed the immunoSEQ multiplex PCR assay. TCRdb mirrors the immuneACCESS table, restricted to in-frame sequences. Some clones are absent from its copies; in checked studies, under half trace to an unresolved V gene, and the reason for the others is unknown. Present in this sample are roughly 250,000 clones, under 90% of which were seen just once. The ten largest clones capture about 2.9% of the sample. The sequenced material came from peripheral blood. The receptors derive from a woman in her sixties or seventies with active or convalescent COVID-19.

The chain has TRBV3-1 (or the pseudogene TRBV3-2) and TRBJ2-5; maybe TRBD2 (6 bases). CDR1 LGHDT and CDR2 YNNKEL come from the germline V gene (reference sequence). CDR3 size: 15 residues. Trimming cost V 0 bases and J 3 bases, with 11 bases left between them. The CDR3 DNA sequence: TGTGCCAGCAGCCAAGAGCCAGGGACTGAAGAGACCCAGTACTTC. Translation gives CASSQEPGTEETQYF.

V and J are TRBV18 and TRBJ2-7; 8 bases agree with TRBD1. The germline V gene encodes CDR1 KGHSH and CDR2 LQKENI. This CDR3 spans 13 amino acids. V was pared by 4 bases and J by 5 bases, with 4 bases of the junction left unmatched. CDR3 in amino acids: CASSLGQGDEQYF. As DNA, the CDR3 is TGTGCCAGCTCACTTGGACAGGGCGACGAGCAGTACTTC.

In its sample, this clone was seen a few times. The J gene is TRBJ2-7, the V gene TRBV7-3, with 12 bases lining up with TRBD2. CDR3 length: 15 amino acids. Germline V gene lookup returns CDR1 SGHTA and CDR2 FQGTGA. Unmatched junction bases numbered 8, after V lost 8 bases and J lost 3 bases. The CDR3 bases are TGTGCCAGCGCTCTAGGGACTAGCGGGTACTACGAGCAGTACTTC. Amino acid sequence: CASALGTSGYYEQYF.

The chain combines TRBV19 with TRBJ1-5, with a possible D match to TRBD1 (6 bases). Trimming left V 4 bases short and J 4 bases short, with 17 bases between. The length of the CDR3 is 16 residues. The germline CDR1 and CDR2 sequences are LNHDA and SQIVND (reference sequence). As DNA, the CDR3 is TGTGCCAGTAGTAACGGAAGGACAAGGGGGAATCAGCCCCAGCATTTT. Amino acid sequence: CASSNGRTRGNQPQHF.

The V gene is TRBV9, the J gene TRBJ2-1; 8 nucleotides line up with TRBD2. From germline, CDR1 is SGDLS and CDR2 YYNGEE. CDR3 length equals 15 residues. The V and J ends lost 3 bases and 1 base, in that order; junction bases with no gene match: 3. The chain's CDR3 is CASSAGTSSYNEQFF. For the CDR3, the DNA is TGTGCCAGCAGCGCTGGGACTAGTTCCTACAATGAGCAGTTCTTC.

The V and J genes are TRBV6-6 and TRBJ2-7; 8 bases are shared with TRBD2. From germline, CDR1 is MNHNY and CDR2 SVGAGI (reference sequence). With V trimmed by 0 bases and J by 3 bases, 7 bases remained unmatched. CDR3 length: 16 residues. CDR3 protein: CASSYSTFTSGYEQYF. The CDR3 DNA sequence: TGTGCCAGCAGTTACTCCACGTTCACTAGCGGCTACGAGCAGTACTTC.

CDR3 nucleotides: TGTGCCAGCAGCGTAGGGGGGGTGACAAGAAGCACAGATACGCAGTATTTT. It is translated as CASSVGGVTRSTDTQYF. V is TRBV9 and J is TRBJ2-3; a weak D match, TRBD2 (6 bases). The CDR3 has 17 residues. Trimming cost V 0 bases and J 0 bases, with 14 bases left between them. Per the germline V gene, CDR1 is SGDLS and CDR2 is YYNGEE. Complete variable domain (other parts from reference TRBV9 and TRBJ2-3): DSGVTQTPKHLITATGQRVTLRCSPRSGDLSVYWYQQSLDQGLQFLIQYYNGEERAKGNILERFSAQQFPDLHSELNLSSLELGDSALYFCASSVGGVTRSTDTQYFGPGTRLTVL.

CDR3 protein: CASSFEALAGGEQFF. CDR3 bases: TGTGCCAGCAGCTTCGAAGCACTAGCGGGTGGAGAGCAGTTCTTC. The V call is TRBV11-2, the J call TRBJ2-1; 9 bases agree with TRBD2. V was pared by 3 bases and J by 10 bases, with 10 bases of the junction left unmatched. This CDR3 is built from 15 residues. Per germline, CDR1 SGHAT and CDR2 FQNNGV.

V and J are TRBV30 and TRBJ1-6; tentative D call: TRBD1 (6 bases). V gave up 3 bases and J gave up 7 bases, with 13 bases separating them. The CDR3 is made up of 14 amino acids. Germline values: CDR1 GTSNPN, CDR2 SVGIG (reference sequence). CDR3 in DNA: TGTGCCTGGAGGCGGTCCACAGGGAATTCACCCCTCCACTTT. Its protein is CAWRRSTGNSPLHF.

This clone was seen just once. The rearrangement joins TRBV4-3 to TRBJ2-2; 10 bases fit TRBD2. Germline values: CDR1 LGHNA, CDR2 YSLEER. CDR3 length: 16 residues. Unmatched junction bases numbered 4, after V lost 0 bases and J lost 6 bases. The CDR3 DNA follows: TGCGCCAGCAGCCAAGATCCAGCGGGGGGGCCCGGGGAGCTGTTTTTT. Translation: CASSQDPAGGPGELFF.

This clone was counted only a few times. This chain connects TRBV2 to TRBJ2-7; 7 bases match TRBD1. This CDR3 spans 15 amino acids. The germline V gene has CDR1 SNHLY and CDR2 FYNNEI. V was clipped by 7 bases and J by 2 bases; unmatched bases: 11. CDR3 sequence reads: CASTVGTVLPYEQYF. The CDR3 DNA reads as TGTGCCAGCACAGTTGGGACAGTCCTTCCCTACGAGCAGTACTTC.